This entry describes one T cell receptor beta chain. The sample is drawn from a study of blood T cell repertoires in COVID-19. Whole-study context: The study drew acute and convalescent COVID-19 samples from the United States, Italy and Spain. T cells, B-cell-depleted T cells, or PBMCs provided the cDNA or gDNA that served as material.

Trimming stripped 3 bases from V and 1 base from J, with 6 bases between. Per germline, CDR1 MNHEY and CDR2 SVGEGT. This CDR3 is built from 13 residues. Everyone who took part was 18 to 89 years old, and they came from 24 US areas. Original methodology: Estimated nucleated cell counts came from reference gene primer amplification. Sequencing used immunoSEQ multiplex PCR; TCRdb keeps in-frame clones, though not all of them. V and J calls and clone size come straight from that table; D and trimming were deduced from the DNA. The sample has 390,000 or so clones, more than 75% seen once. The origin of this receptor is a woman in her forties or fifties who had recovered from COVID-19. Source material: PBMCs or T cells enriched from blood (not recorded which). The rearrangement joins TRBV6-2 or TRBV6-3 to TRBJ1-1; D might be TRBD1 (5 bases). The DNA of the CDR3 is TGTGCCAGCAGTTATACAGGGAACACTGAAGCTTTCTTT. Its translation: CASSYTGNTEAFF.